These T cell receptor beta chains were read from a single sample in a study of shared clonotypes between healthy human individuals. Clones were sequenced by immunoSEQ multiplex PCR, and TCRdb holds only the in-frame ones, with some missing. The repertoire has 2 million to 2.5 million clones, 80% to 95% of them found once; the top ten carry 0.36%. Input material: naive CD4+ T cells from PBMCs. Receptors originate from a man between 18 and 29 years old in good health. Some clones in this sample may be carry-over from other donors' samples. The CDR3 runs from the conserved cysteine through the conserved F or W. A D gene is named only where the DNA matches it firmly. Part of the rows lack a size; the others show once, few, many or a class for expanded clones.

V	D	size	J	DNA	CDR3
TRBV5-4	.	.	TRBJ2-5	TGTGCCAGCAGCACAGGACAGATCCAAGAGACCCAGTACTTC	CASSTGQIQETQYF
TRBV12-5	.	.	TRBJ2-3	TGTGCTAGTGCCCAAGGGATCACAGATACGCAGTATTTT	CASAQGITDTQYF
TRBV19	.	.	TRBJ1-3	TGTGCCAGTAGTATCCCCGGCTCCGACTCTGGAAACACCATATATTTT	CASSIPGSDSGNTIYF
TRBV7-3	.	.	TRBJ1-1	TGTGCCAGCAGCCCCAGCCGGGCCCCGAGGACTGAAGCTTTCTTT	CASSPSRAPRTEAFF
TRBV7-9	TRBD1	.	TRBJ1-1	TGTGCCAGCAGCCGAAATCGGACAGGGGGCGATGAAGCTTTCTTT	CASSRNRTGGDEAFF
TRBV7-3	TRBD1	.	TRBJ1-1	TGTGCCAGCAGCTTACGACAGGGGCGCGGACTTTTCTTT	CASSLRQGRGLFF
TRBV18	.	.	TRBJ2-4	TGTGCCAGCTCACCTGGCGGAGGGTACGTTCAGTACTTC	CASSPGGGYVQYF
TRBV2	TRBD1	.	TRBJ1-5	TGTGCCAGCTGCCCCTCGCGGACAGGGTATCAGCCCCAGCATTTT	CASCPSRTGYQPQHF
TRBV9	.	few	TRBJ2-2	TGTGCCAGCAGCGTAGGTGGGACCGGGGAGCTGTTTTTT	CASSVGGTGELFF
TRBV11-2	.	.	TRBJ2-7	TGTGCCAGCCGACGGTTGGGGGGAACCTACGAGCAGTACTTC	CASRRLGGTYEQYF
TRBV30	.	.	TRBJ1-6	TGTGCCTGGAGCCGGCACGATTATAATTCACCCCTCCACTTT	CAWSRHDYNSPLHF
TRBV5-1	.	.	TRBJ2-5	TGCGCCAGCAGCGTGGGGGCTCAAGAGACCCAGTACTTC	CASSVGAQETQYF
TRBV6-5	TRBD2	once	TRBJ2-5	TGTGCCAGCAGTTATCCTAGCGGTCCGACCCAGTACTTC	CASSYPSGPTQYF
TRBV6-5	TRBD1	.	TRBJ1-1	TGTGCCAGCAGTCAAGACAGGGTCCCAAACACTGAAGCTTTCTTT	CASSQDRVPNTEAFF
TRBV11-2	.	.	TRBJ2-7	TGTGCCAGCAGCTTCGGTGCAGCCAGTCCCTCCTACGAGCAGTACTTC	CASSFGAASPSYEQYF
TRBV13	TRBD2	.	TRBJ2-7	TGTGCCAGCAGCCGGGGGACTAGCGGGTACGAGCAGTACTTC	CASSRGTSGYEQYF
TRBV7-3	.	.	TRBJ2-7	TGTGCCAGCAGCTTAGGGCCAGCGGGCCCCGCCTACGAGCAGTACTTC	CASSLGPAGPAYEQYF
TRBV4-1	TRBD1	.	TRBJ2-5	TGCGCCAGCAGCCAAGAAGGGACAGGCCAAGAGACCCAGTACTTC	CASSQEGTGQETQYF
TRBV6-1	.	.	TRBJ2-7	TGTGCCAGCAGTGGAATGTACGAGCAGTACTTC	CASSGMYEQYF
TRBV19	.	.	TRBJ1-1	TGTGCCAGTAGTACCCCTCTTGGAGTGAGGAACACTGAAGCTTTCTTT	CASSTPLGVRNTEAFF
TRBV7-9	.	once	TRBJ1-1	TGTGCCAGCAGCTTAGTAGGGGGGGTAGGTGAAGCTTTCTTT	CASSLVGGVGEAFF
TRBV7-2	TRBD2	.	TRBJ2-3	TGTGCCAGCAGCTCAACCGGCGTCTTTAGCGGGAGGGCGACAGATACGCAGTATTTT	CASSSTGVFSGRATDTQYF
TRBV15	.	.	TRBJ1-2	TGTGCCACCAGCAGAGATTATGTCGGGCAGGGGAACGGCTACACCTTC	CATSRDYVGQGNGYTF
TRBV5-1	TRBD1	.	TRBJ2-3	TGCGCCAGCAGCGCCGGACAGGGGGCGAGGGCAGATACGCAGTATTTT	CASSAGQGARADTQYF
TRBV10-3	TRBD1	.	TRBJ2-1	TGTGCCATCAGGGGACAGGGGTCCTACAATGAGCAGTTCTTC	CAIRGQGSYNEQFF
TRBV7-2	.	.	TRBJ1-1	TGTGCCAGCAGCTTACGATCATTGGAAGCTTTCTTT	CASSLRSLEAFF
TRBV4-1	.	.	TRBJ1-3	TGCGCCAGCAGACCTGGACAGTTCTCTGGAAACACCATATATTTT	CASRPGQFSGNTIYF
TRBV27	TRBD1	.	TRBJ2-5	TGTGCCAGCAGTTTCATGCCAGGGGGCTCAGAAGAGACCCAGTACTTC	CASSFMPGGSEETQYF
TRBV21-1	.	.	TRBJ2-7	TGTGCCAGCAGCAAAGACCTCGTCTGTCGGGGGTTTAGCTCCTACGAGCAGTACTTC	CASSKDLVCRGFSSYEQYF
TRBV9	.	.	TRBJ2-2	TGTGCCAGCAGCCCCCGAGAGGGGGGCACCGGGGAGCTGTTTTTT	CASSPREGGTGELFF
TRBV5-1	.	.	TRBJ2-7	TGCGCCAGCAGCTTCTCCGCCTACGAGCAGTACTTC	CASSFSAYEQYF
TRBV7-8	.	.	TRBJ2-7	TGTGCCAGCAGCTCTCACAGGGCCTACGAGCAGTACTTC	CASSSHRAYEQYF
TRBV15	.	.	TRBJ1-2	TGTGCCACCAGCAGAGATGGAGGCGGCTACACCTTC	CATSRDGGGYTF
TRBV11-2	.	.	TRBJ2-7	TGTGCCAGCAGCTTCCGGTCTAGGACAGTCTACGAGCAGTACTTC	CASSFRSRTVYEQYF
TRBV18	TRBD1	.	TRBJ1-1	TGTGCCAGCTCACCTGTAGGGGGCTTGAACACTGAAGCTTTCTTT	CASSPVGGLNTEAFF
TRBV10-3	.	.	TRBJ2-5	TGTGCCACAACACTAGACGGGACACAAAAAGAGACCCAGTACTTC	CATTLDGTQKETQYF
TRBV5-1	.	.	TRBJ2-7	TGCGCCAGCAGCTTGGAAGGGGGGGCGCATCACGAGCAGTACTTC	CASSLEGGAHHEQYF
TRBV5-4	.	.	TRBJ2-7	TGTGCCAGCAGCGGAAGACAGGCAGGGCCCTACAGCTCCTACGAGCAGTACTTC	CASSGRQAGPYSSYEQYF
TRBV15	TRBD1	.	TRBJ1-6	TGTGCCACCAGCAGAGACCGACAGGGAGGAAATTCACCCCTCCACTTT	CATSRDRQGGNSPLHF